This T cell receptor (beta chain) originates from a study of blood T cell repertoires in COVID-19. Study summary: Sites across the United States, Italy and Spain contributed samples from acute and convalescent COVID-19. Sample material is recorded as cDNA or gDNA derived from T cells, B-cell-depleted T cells, or PBMCs.

Authors' methods: Reference gene primer amplification gave estimated nucleated cell counts. Profiled with immunoSEQ multiplex PCR; TCRdb holds only in-frame clones, not every one. The DNA gave D and trimming, while V, J and clone size come from that table. Of 150,000 to 200,000 clones in the sample, approximately 80% were seen once. There are 16 residues in the CDR3. The germline gives CDR1 SSHAT, CDR2 FNYEAQ (reference sequence). The V gene end was trimmed by 4 bases and the J gene end by 3 bases; junction bases not matched to a gene: 10. This rearrangement joins TRBV7-7 to TRBJ2-7; 9 nucleotides line up with TRBD1. This TCR came from a human donor in a cohort sampled during active COVID-19. Sequences were obtained from peripheral blood. CDR3 amino acids: CASSSMIGTGLYEQYF. The CDR3 DNA sequence: TGTGCCAGCAGCTCCATGATCGGGACAGGGCTCTACGAGCAGTACTTC.